This T cell receptor (beta chain) was observed in a study of T-cell reconstitution after alpha-beta-depleted transplantation in children. The study's findings and limits: Day-60 TCRbeta diversity that was high in some patients was derived from surviving recipient T cells and thymic progenitors. Most T-cell counts and diversity one year after the transplant came from T cells that were newly produced.

This clonotype was seen a few times. Its target is not known. Preparation of the TCRbeta library involved a method that used unique molecular identifiers. TCRdb fed the PCR reads into MiXCR, producing one record per CDR3 protein. The sample has around 580,000 distinct CDR3 sequences, roughly 23% seen once. Per germline, CDR1 SGHRS and CDR2 YFSETQ. V lost 2 bases to trimming and J lost 8 bases; unmatched junction nucleotides: 9. CDR3 length equals 15 residues. This TCR derives from a boy in the first two years of life who had a stem cell transplant for acute myeloid leukemia, so the T cells may come from the graft donor. The starting material was PBMCs, mostly from graft donor cells, obtained 360 days after TCRalphabeta/CD19-depleted stem cell transplant. The chain uses TRBV5-1 and TRBJ2-1; 8 nucleotides agree with TRBD2. The CDR3 DNA reads TGCGCCAGCAGCTTCCCGTACAGCGGGGGCTATGAGCAGTTCTTC. Amino acids: CASSFPYSGGYEQFF.